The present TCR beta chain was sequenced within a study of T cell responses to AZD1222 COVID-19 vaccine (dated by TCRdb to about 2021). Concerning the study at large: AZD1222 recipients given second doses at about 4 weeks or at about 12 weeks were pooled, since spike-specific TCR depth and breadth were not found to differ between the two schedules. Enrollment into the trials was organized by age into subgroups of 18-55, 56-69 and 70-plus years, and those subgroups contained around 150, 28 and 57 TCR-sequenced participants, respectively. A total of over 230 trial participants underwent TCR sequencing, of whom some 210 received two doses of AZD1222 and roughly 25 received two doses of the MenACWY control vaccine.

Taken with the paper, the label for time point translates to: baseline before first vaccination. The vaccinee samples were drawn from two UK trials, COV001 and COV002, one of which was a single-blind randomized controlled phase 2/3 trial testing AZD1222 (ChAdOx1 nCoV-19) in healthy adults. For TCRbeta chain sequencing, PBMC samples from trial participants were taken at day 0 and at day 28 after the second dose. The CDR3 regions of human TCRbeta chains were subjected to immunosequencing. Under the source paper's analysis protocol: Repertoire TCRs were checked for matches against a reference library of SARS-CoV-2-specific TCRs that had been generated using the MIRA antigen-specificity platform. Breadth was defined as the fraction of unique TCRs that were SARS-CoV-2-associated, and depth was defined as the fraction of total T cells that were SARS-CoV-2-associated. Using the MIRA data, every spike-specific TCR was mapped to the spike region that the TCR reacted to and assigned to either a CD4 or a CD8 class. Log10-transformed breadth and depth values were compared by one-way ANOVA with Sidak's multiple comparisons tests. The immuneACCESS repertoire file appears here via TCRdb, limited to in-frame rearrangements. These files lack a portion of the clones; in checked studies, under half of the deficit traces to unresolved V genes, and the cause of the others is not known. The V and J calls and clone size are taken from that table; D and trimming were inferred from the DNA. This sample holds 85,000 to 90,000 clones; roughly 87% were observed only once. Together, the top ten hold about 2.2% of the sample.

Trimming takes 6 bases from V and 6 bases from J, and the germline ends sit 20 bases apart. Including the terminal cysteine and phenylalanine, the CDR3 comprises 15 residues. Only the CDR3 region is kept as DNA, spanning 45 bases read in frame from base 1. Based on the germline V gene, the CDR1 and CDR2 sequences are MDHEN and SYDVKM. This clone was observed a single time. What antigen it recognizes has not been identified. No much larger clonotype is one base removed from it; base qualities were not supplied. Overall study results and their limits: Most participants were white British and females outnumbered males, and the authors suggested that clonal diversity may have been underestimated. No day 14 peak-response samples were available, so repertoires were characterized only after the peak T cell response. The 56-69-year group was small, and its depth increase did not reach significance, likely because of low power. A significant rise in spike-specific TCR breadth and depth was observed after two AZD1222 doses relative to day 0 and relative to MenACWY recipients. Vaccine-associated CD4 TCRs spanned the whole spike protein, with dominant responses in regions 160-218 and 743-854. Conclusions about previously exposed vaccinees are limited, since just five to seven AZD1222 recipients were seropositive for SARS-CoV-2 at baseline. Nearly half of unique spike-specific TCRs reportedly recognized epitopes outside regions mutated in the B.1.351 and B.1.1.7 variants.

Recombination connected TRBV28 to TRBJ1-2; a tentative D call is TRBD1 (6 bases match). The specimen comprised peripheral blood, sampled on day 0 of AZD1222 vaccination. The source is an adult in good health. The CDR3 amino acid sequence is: CASRLGGRGVNGYTF. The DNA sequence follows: TGTGCCAGCAGACTTGGGGGCCGAGGAGTTAATGGCTACACCTTC.